These 14 T cell receptor beta chains came from one sample sequenced in a study of early T cells in non-severe SARS-CoV-2 infection. TCRdb re-called the 5' RACE reads through MiXCR, storing one row per CDR3 protein. The sample lists 80,000 to 100,000 distinct CDR3 sequences; about 15% were seen once. Source material: whole blood. The receptors here all came from an adult who was a healthcare worker with PCR-confirmed SARS-CoV-2 infection or an uninfected control (not recorded which).

This clonotype was detected a few times. The rearrangement joins TRBV3-1 to TRBJ2-7; 9 bases are shared with TRBD1. The CDR3 is 16 amino acids. Germline values: CDR1 LGHDT, CDR2 YNNKEL (reference sequence). V was clipped by 1 base and J by 2 bases; unmatched bases: 6. CDR3 sequence reads: CASSQGLTGGTYEQYF. For the CDR3, the DNA is TGTGCCAGCAGCCAAGGTCTGACAGGGGGGACCTACGAGCAGTACTTC.

This clonotype is classed as medium-sized. The genes are TRBV4-2 and TRBJ1-2; D is ambiguous. The germline V gene encodes CDR1 LGHNA and CDR2 YNFKEQ. V lost 1 base and J lost 8, with 11 bases in between. The CDR3 is 13 amino acids. The CDR3 loop is CASSQVGPDGYTF. The CDR3 nucleotides read TGTGCCAGCAGCCAAGTAGGACCTGACGGCTACACCTTC.

This clonotype was observed a few times. V usage is TRBV7-2 and J usage is TRBJ1-1; D remains ambiguous. This CDR3 contains 12 residues. The germline V and J ends were trimmed by 5 bases and 4 bases, with 8 bases remaining between them. The germline gives CDR1 SGHTA, CDR2 FQGNSA. CDR3 bases: TGTGCCAGCAGCCTTCTTCTCACTGAAGCTTTCTTT. Its translation: CASSLLLTEAFF.

Of note for this clonotype: Being one base from a much bigger clone, this may be a read error. The rearrangement uses TRBV6-1 and TRBJ2-3; TRBD2 aligns across 10 bases. This CDR3 comprises 16 residues. From germline, CDR1 is MNHNS and CDR2 SASEGT. V trimming: 10 bases; J trimming: 7 bases; junction bases outside the gene matches: 17. CDR3 protein: CANTPRIAGGINTQYF. CDR3 nucleotide sequence: TGTGCCAACACCCCTCGAATAGCGGGAGGTATTAATACGCAGTATTTT.

This clonotype was found a few times. The gene calls are TRBV11-2 and TRBJ2-7, with 9 nucleotides matching TRBD2. Trimming cost V 0 bases and J 6 bases; bases outside gene matches: 6. Germline CDR1 is SGHAT and CDR2 is FQNNGV. CDR3 length equals 15 residues. The CDR3 reads CASSLDLGSGSEQYF. Written as DNA, the CDR3 is TGTGCCAGCAGCTTAGATCTTGGTAGCGGGAGCGAGCAGTACTTC.

V and J are TRBV7-9 and TRBJ2-7; 9 positions agree with TRBD2. The germline V gene has CDR1 SEHNR and CDR2 FQNEAQ (reference sequence). The CDR3 spans 16 residues. The junction had 10 bases not matched to a gene; V was cut back by 2 bases and J by 5 bases. The CDR3 sequence: CASSLTTSGPKDEQYF. Written as DNA, the CDR3 is TGTGCCAGCAGCTTAACAACTAGCGGGCCCAAAGACGAGCAGTACTTC.

This clonotype appeared many times. The chain is built from TRBV12-3 or TRBV12-4 and TRBJ1-1; the D gene is possibly TRBD1 (5 bases). CDR3 length: 14 residues. The V end lost 2 bases, the J end lost 5 bases, and 12 bases lay between the germline ends. This CDR3 is CASSLSQGETEAFF. CDR3 bases: TGTGCCAGCAGTTTAAGTCAGGGAGAAACTGAAGCTTTCTTT.

This chain links TRBV5-1 with TRBJ1-1, with 9 bases fitting TRBD1. The CDR3 length is 13 residues. Trimming took 5 bases from V and 4 from J; bases not matched to a gene: 3. CDR1 is SGHRS, CDR2 YFSETQ, per germline. CDR3 residues: CASRATGGTEAFF. CDR3 DNA: TGCGCCAGCAGAGCGACAGGGGGCACTGAAGCTTTCTTT. Full variable domain (remainder filled in from reference TRBV5-1 and TRBJ1-1): KAGVTQTPRYLIKTRGQQVTLSCSPISGHRSVSWYQQTPGQGLQFLFEYFSETQRNKGNFPGRFSGRQFSNSRSEMNVSTLELGDSALYLCASRATGGTEAFFGQGTRLTVV.

This clonotype was counted many times. V is TRBV29-1 and J is TRBJ1-2; D might be TRBD1 (5 bases). V was clipped by 8 bases and J by 4 bases, with 17 bases between them. The CDR3 extends over 13 amino acids. From germline, CDR1 is SQVTM and CDR2 ANQGSEA. CDR3 sequence: CSPGPEPPYGYTF. DNA for the CDR3: TGCAGCCCAGGGCCCGAGCCCCCCTATGGCTACACCTTC.

In this sample, this clonotype turned up a few times. The chain uses TRBV4-1 and TRBJ2-3; 8 nucleotides match TRBD2. With V trimmed by 2 bases and J by 4 bases, 5 bases remained unmatched. From germline, CDR1 is MGHRA and CDR2 YSYEKL. The CDR3 extends over 15 amino acids. In DNA, the CDR3 is TGCGCCAGCAGCCAAACCGGGACTAGTCCAGATACGCAGTATTTT. This translates into CASSQTGTSPDTQYF.

V gene TRBV7-9 combines with J gene TRBJ2-3; tentative D call: TRBD2 (6 bases). V was pared by 5 bases and J by 3 bases, with 15 bases between. Germline V lookup: CDR1 SEHNR, CDR2 FQNEAQ (reference sequence). The CDR3 covers 15 residues. The chain's CDR3 is CASSPGGTLTDTQYF. The CDR3 DNA sequence: TGTGCCAGCAGCCCAGGCGGGACTCTGACAGATACGCAGTATTTT.

This clonotype was detected only a few times. V gene TRBV20-1 combines with J gene TRBJ2-7; D gene unclear. CDR1 and CDR2 (germline): DFQATT, SNEGSKA (reference sequence). V lost 1 base and J 2 bases, leaving 24 bases between the germline ends. The CDR3 is 18 amino acids. The CDR3 protein is CSARGNAFTTRYTYEQYF. CDR3 bases: TGCAGTGCTAGAGGTAACGCTTTTACTACAAGGTACACCTACGAGCAGTACTTC.

This clonotype was picked up a small number of times. The chain uses TRBV29-1 and TRBJ1-1; a possible D gene is TRBD1 (5 bases). Germline V gene sequence: CDR1 SQVTM, CDR2 ANQGSEA. Trimming removed 2 bases at V and 0 bases at J, with 7 bases between. CDR3 length: 13 residues. The CDR3 bases are TGCAGCGTTGAATTACAGGTGAACACTGAAGCTTTCTTT. Amino acid sequence: CSVELQVNTEAFF.

The rearrangement joins TRBV12-3 or TRBV12-4 to TRBJ2-2; a weak D match, TRBD2 (5 bases). This CDR3 comprises 16 residues. The germline V and J ends were trimmed by 5 bases and 2 bases, with 15 bases remaining between them. The CDR3: CASSPPGSVNTGELFF. CDR3 sequence (DNA): TGTGCCAGCAGTCCCCCCGGTAGCGTTAACACCGGGGAGCTGTTTTTT.